The next 11 T cell receptor beta chains were all read from a single sample in a study of CD8+CD57+ T cells in acquired aplastic anemia. For CDR3 and TCR beta VDJ profiling, genomic DNA was the template used. TCRdb re-called the reads with MiXCR, one entry per CDR3 protein. The repertoire holds 150,000 to 200,000 distinct CDR3 sequences, around 65% seen once, with 40% to 55% in the top ten. The sample comprised sorted CD4+, CD8+, or CD8+CD57+ T cells (not recorded which) from PBMCs. These receptors were taken from a human donor with severe aplastic anemia or a healthy control (not recorded which).

The rearrangement links TRBV2 to TRBJ2-7, with 10 positions matching TRBD2. Germline V gene sequence: CDR1 SNHLY, CDR2 FYNNEI. Losses at the gene ends were 11 bases for V and 2 bases for J; bases not matched to a gene: 9. The CDR3 covers 14 residues. CDR3 sequence (DNA): TGTGCCGGGAGGGGACTAGCGACAACCTACGAGCAGTACTTC. It specifies CAGRGLATTYEQYF. Combining the CDR3 with reference TRBV2 and TRBJ2-7 gives the whole variable domain EPEVTQTPSHQVTQMGQEVILRCVPISNHLYFYWYRQILGQKVEFLVSFYNNEISEKSEIFDDQFSVERPDGSNFTLKIRSTKLEDSAMYFCAGRGLATTYEQYFGPGTRLTVT.

This clonotype has a single count. The V gene is TRBV7-9, the J gene TRBJ1-1; 8 bases fit TRBD1. Germline assignment: CDR1 SEHNR and CDR2 FQNEAQ (reference sequence). This CDR3 spans 16 amino acids. V dropped 3 bases and J dropped 4; count of bases not matched to a gene: 10. The CDR3 nucleotides read TGTGCCAGCAGCTTCCCAGGGGGCGAGTTGTCCACTGAAGCTTTCTTT. This translates into CASSFPGGELSTEAFF. Supplemented by reference TRBV7-9 and TRBJ1-1, the full variable domain reads DTGVSQNPRHKITKRGQNVTFRCDPISEHNRLYWYRQTLGQGPEFLTYFQNEAQLEKSRLLSDRFSAERPKGSFSTLEIQRTEQGDSAMYLCASSFPGGELSTEAFFGQGTRLTVV.

This chain uses TRBV9 with TRBJ2-1, with 7 positions matching TRBD1. With 2 bases clipped from V and 1 base from J, the junction kept 3 bases outside the gene matches. This CDR3 contains 15 residues. Germline V gene sequence: CDR1 SGDLS, CDR2 YYNGEE. CDR3: CASSVDRRSYNEQFF. The CDR3 nucleotides are TGTGCCAGCAGCGTGGACAGGCGGTCCTACAATGAGCAGTTCTTC.

Many counts were recorded for this clonotype. The rearrangement links TRBV30 to TRBJ2-3; D possibly matches TRBD1 or TRBD2 (6 bases each). There are 14 residues in the CDR3. Trimming removed 4 bases from V and 6 bases from J, with 17 bases in between. CDR1 is GTSNPN, CDR2 SVGIG, per germline (reference sequence). The CDR3 DNA reads as TGTGCCTGGACAGGGGCGGGGCCATTGGATACGCAGTATTTT. Residues: CAWTGAGPLDTQYF.

Concerning this clonotype: Germline and junction disagree at one end, which may indicate a read error. This chain links TRBV10-3 with TRBJ1-1, with D maybe TRBD1 (6 bases). The CDR3 spans 13 residues. CDR1 is ENHRY and CDR2 is SYGVKD in the germline V gene. The CDR3 DNA reads TGTGCCAGCAGTTACTCAAGGACAGCTAGGGCTTTCTTT. This gives the protein CASSYSRTARAFF.

This rearrangement joins TRBV5-1 to TRBJ2-7, with TRBD1 identical over 9 bases. The V gene's germline CDR1 is SGHRS and CDR2 YFSETQ. The length of the CDR3 is 14 residues. The trim removed 8 bases at V and 2 bases at J, leaving 8 bases unmatched. The CDR3 is CASASGTGPYEQYF. The CDR3 bases are TGCGCCAGTGCTTCCGGGACAGGGCCCTACGAGCAGTACTTC.

This clonotype appeared a few times. The chain links TRBV5-1 to TRBJ2-7; possible D gene TRBD1, 5 bases. CDR3 length: 17 amino acids. V was cut by 0 bases and J by 5 bases, with 21 bases left in between. Germline loops: CDR1 SGHRS, CDR2 YFSETQ. The CDR3 sequence: CASSLGQGTHLGDEQYF. CDR3 in DNA: TGCGCCAGCAGCTTGGGTCAAGGCACACACCTAGGGGACGAGCAGTACTTC.

This chain joins TRBV7-9 and TRBJ2-1; tentative D call: TRBD2 (5 bases). Trimming removed 2 bases at V and 0 bases at J, with 8 bases between. The length of the CDR3 is 15 residues. Germline lookup yields CDR1 SEHNR and CDR2 FQNEAQ (reference sequence). CDR3 DNA: TGTGCCAGCAGCTTATTCACTAGCTCCTACAATGAGCAGTTCTTC. The encoded protein is CASSLFTSSYNEQFF.

This clonotype was seen only a few times. This chain links TRBV10-1 with TRBJ2-7, with 8 nucleotides matching TRBD1. The CDR3 runs to 13 residues. The germline V gene encodes CDR1 WNHNN and CDR2 SYGVQD (reference sequence). V was clipped by 5 bases and J by 6 bases; unmatched bases: 6. The CDR3: CASSIDRGSEQYF. The CDR3 DNA follows: TGCGCCAGCAGTATCGACAGGGGATCCGAGCAGTACTTC.

Turning to this clonotype: One end of the junction is discordant with germline, which a read error may explain. The chain has TRBV4-3 and TRBJ2-2; the match to TRBD1 covers 7 bases. Germline assignment: CDR1 LGHNA and CDR2 YSLEER. CDR3 length: 13 amino acids. CDR3 nucleotides: TGCGCCAGCAGCTCCAGGGGGACCGGGGAGCTGCTTTTT. Its protein is CASSSRGTGELLF.

The CDR3 is CASSELSEQYF. DNA of the CDR3: TGTGCCAGCAGTGAACTCTCCGAGCAGTACTTC. This sequence joins TRBV25-1 and TRBJ2-7; D gene unclear. V was pared by 2 bases and J by 6 bases, with 5 bases between. CDR3 length: 11 residues. Germline CDR1 is MGHDK and CDR2 is SYGVNS.